The source of this T cell receptor beta chain is a study of spatial heterogeneity in lung cancer. In the study overall: Detection of beta-chain sequences consistently exceeded that of alpha-chain sequences. Raw sequencing reads included, on average, more than 9.5 appearances of each unique TCR and UMI combination.

TCRdb passed the 5' RACE reads through MiXCR, listing each CDR3 protein once. The profile shows about 38,000 distinct CDR3 sequences, around 7.5% of them singletons. This clonotype came up many times. Sample time point: sample taken at primary tumor resection. Whole RNA was taken from tumor, nontumor lung or frozen PBMC; it was then sequenced unsorted. The donors comprised around 72 untreated early-stage non-small cell lung cancer patients. Trimming at V came to 4 bases and at J to 8 bases, leaving 16 bases not matched to a gene. CDR3 length: 16 residues. Germline V CDR1 and CDR2: SQVTM, ANQGSEA. The clonotype was recovered from a male donor with early-stage non-small cell lung cancer. This chain joins TRBV29-1 and TRBJ1-2, with TRBD1 identical over 10 bases. The specimen was PBMCs, collected at surgery. DNA for the CDR3: TGCAGCGTTGCCCGAAGGACAGGGGGTATGCTGTACGGCTACACCTTC. Amino acid sequence: CSVARRTGGMLYGYTF.